Each of the 5 T cell receptor beta chains below was sequenced from the same sample in a study of shared clonotypes between healthy human individuals. Measured with immunoSEQ multiplex PCR; TCRdb has only the in-frame clones, and not every one. The sample lists hundreds of thousands of clones, around two thirds seen once, with less than 2% in the top ten. What was sequenced was memory CD4+ T cells sorted from blood. Subset reported: CD45RA-negative fraction. All receptors come from a young woman in good health.

The gene calls are TRBV27 and TRBJ2-7; TRBD2 aligns across 8 bases. Germline values: CDR1 MNHEY, CDR2 SMNVEV (reference sequence). V lost 2 bases to trimming and J lost 2 bases; unmatched junction nucleotides: 14. This CDR3 has 18 amino acids. CDR3 sequence (DNA): TGTGCCAGCAGTTTACGGATCTCCCCCGGGGGGGGAGCCTACGAGCAGTACTTC. It translates to CASSLRISPGGGAYEQYF.

This clone was counted at least ten times. Other DNA variants within this sample encode the same CDR3. The chain joins TRBV27 to TRBJ1-2, with D hard to call. Trimming took 2 bases from V and 4 from J, leaving 11 bases between them. The CDR3 is 14 residues long. The germline V gene encodes CDR1 MNHEY and CDR2 SMNVEV (reference sequence). The CDR3 here is CASSLRAWSYGYTF. For the CDR3, the DNA is TGTGCCAGCAGTTTACGGGCGTGGAGCTATGGCTACACCTTC.

The chain carries TRBV13 and TRBJ1-1; possibly TRBD1 for D (6 bases). From germline, CDR1 is PRHDT and CDR2 FYEKMQ (reference sequence). V lost 4 bases to trimming and J lost 5 bases, with 14 bases between them. CDR3 length: 14 residues. Here the CDR3 reads CASSSQGPRTEAFF. Written as DNA, the CDR3 is TGTGCCAGCAGCTCTCAGGGGCCTAGGACTGAAGCTTTCTTT.

The chain couples TRBV28 to TRBJ2-4, with a tentative D call TRBD2 (6 bases). Germline assignment: CDR1 MDHEN and CDR2 SYDVKM. V lost 3 bases and J lost 0, with 12 bases in between. The CDR3 has 16 amino acids. The CDR3, as DNA: TGTGCCAGCAGTTTTGCGGGGCAACTAGCCAAAAACATTCAGTACTTC. It yields the protein CASSFAGQLAKNIQYF.

This clone was seen just once. This chain joins TRBV7-2 and TRBJ2-7, with 9 bases identical to TRBD1. With V trimmed by 2 bases and J by 2 bases, 10 bases remained unmatched. Germline CDR1 and CDR2: SGHTA and FQGNSA. The CDR3 is made up of 17 amino acids. In DNA, the CDR3 is TGTGCCAGCAGCTTACAGTTCATCGGGACAGGGACCTACGAGCAGTACTTC. Its translation is CASSLQFIGTGTYEQYF.